Listed below are T cell receptor beta chains from one sample, sequenced in a study of T cell responses to AZD1222 COVID-19 vaccine. Using immunoSEQ multiplex PCR, the repertoire was profiled, and TCRdb retains in-frame clones only, with some absent. The sample consists of about 93,000 clones, approximately 86% of them appearing once. Specimen: peripheral blood, collected on day 0 of AZD1222 vaccination. These receptors came from an adult in good health. CDR3s include the opening cysteine and the closing phenylalanine or tryptophan. A D gene is named only where the DNA matches it firmly. Part of the rows lack a size; the others show once, few, many or a class for expanded clones.

v_call	cdr3_length	d_call	clone_size	j_call	cdr3_aa	cdr3_nt
TRBV5-6	16	.	.	TRBJ1-4	CASSGTGSLTNEKLFF	TGTGCCAGCAGTGGTACGGGGTCTTTGACTAATGAAAAACTGTTTTTT
TRBV11-2	13	TRBD1	.	TRBJ2-7	CASSEGQGYEQYF	TGTGCCAGCAGCGAAGGACAGGGCTACGAGCAGTACTTC
TRBV5-6	14	.	.	TRBJ1-2	CASSFGWGNYGYTF	TGTGCCAGCAGCTTTGGCTGGGGGAACTATGGCTACACCTTC
TRBV5-1	16	TRBD1	.	TRBJ1-5	CASRFDRDNSNQPQHF	TGCGCCAGCAGATTCGACAGGGACAATAGCAATCAGCCCCAGCATTTT
TRBV2	16	TRBD2	.	TRBJ2-2	CASREGPGLARGELFF	TGTGCCAGCAGGGAAGGCCCAGGACTAGCGCGCGGGGAGCTGTTTTTT
TRBV30	12	.	.	TRBJ1-2	CAWSVRGYGYTF	TGTGCCTGGAGCGTCCGGGGCTATGGCTACACCTTC
TRBV5-4	14	.	.	TRBJ1-6	CASSLAGYGSPLHF	TGTGCCAGCAGCTTGGCTGGGTATGGATCACCCCTCCACTTT
TRBV5-6	13	.	.	TRBJ1-5	CASSQGLNQPQHF	TGTGCCAGCAGCCAAGGATTAAATCAGCCCCAGCATTTT
TRBV6-5	12	.	.	TRBJ1-1	CASRAQDTEAFF	TGTGCCAGCAGAGCCCAGGACACTGAAGCTTTCTTT
TRBV4-3	15	TRBD1	.	TRBJ1-1	CASSQDRFGTGQPQF	TGCGCCAGCAGCCAAGATCGGTTCGGGACAGGGCAGCCGCAGTTT
TRBV15	14	.	.	TRBJ1-5	CATSPGQLNQPQHF	TGTGCCACCAGCCCTGGACAGCTCAATCAGCCCCAGCATTTT
TRBV7-2	16	TRBD2	.	TRBJ2-7	CASSDGTSGGAYEQYF	TGTGCCAGCAGCGATGGGACTAGCGGGGGGGCCTACGAGCAGTACTTC
TRBV12-3/TRBV12-4	12	.	.	TRBJ2-3	CASSFLTDTQYF	TGTGCCAGCAGTTTTCTAACAGATACGCAGTATTTT
TRBV27	13	.	.	TRBJ2-7	CASTTRGKNEQYF	TGTGCCAGCACCACACGGGGGAAGAACGAGCAGTACTTC
TRBV10-3	13	TRBD1	.	TRBJ1-2	CAILDRVGYGYTF	TGTGCCATCCTGGACAGGGTGGGCTATGGCTACACCTTC
TRBV4-3	15	.	.	TRBJ2-5	CASSQDRGQQETQYF	TGCGCCAGCAGCCAAGACAGGGGCCAACAAGAGACCCAGTACTTC
TRBV18	13	.	few	TRBJ1-5	CASSPPEEQPQHF	TGTGCCAGCTCACCACCGGAGGAGCAGCCCCAGCATTTT
TRBV6-5	14	TRBD1	.	TRBJ2-7	CASRPPGQGYEQYF	TGTGCCAGCAGACCCCCGGGACAGGGCTACGAGCAGTACTTC
TRBV19	15	.	.	TRBJ1-1	CASSISSGGNTEAFF	TGTGCCAGTAGTATCTCATCGGGCGGGAACACTGAAGCTTTCTTT
TRBV12-5	17	TRBD2	.	TRBJ2-1	CASGLARRLAGWNEQFF	TGTGCTAGTGGTTTGGCTAGGAGACTAGCGGGTTGGAATGAGCAGTTCTTC
TRBV4-3	15	TRBD2	.	TRBJ2-1	CASSQTSGRGDEQFF	TGCGCCAGCAGCCAAACTAGCGGGAGGGGTGATGAGCAGTTCTTC
TRBV19	14	.	.	TRBJ1-5	CASTSQGRFQPQHF	TGTGCCAGTACCTCCCAAGGCCGATTTCAGCCCCAGCATTTT
TRBV7-2	13	.	few	TRBJ1-5	CASSEQGGQPQHF	TGTGCCAGCAGCGAACAGGGTGGTCAGCCCCAGCATTTT
TRBV30	14	.	.	TRBJ2-7	CAWSVVGVAGEQYF	TGTGCCTGGAGTGTGGTTGGGGTGGCTGGCGAGCAGTACTTC
TRBV5-6	15	TRBD2	medium-sized	TRBJ2-1	CASRFSGGYYNEQFF	TGTGCCAGCAGGTTCTCGGGGGGGTACTACAATGAGCAGTTCTTC
TRBV3-1/TRBV3-2	18	.	few	TRBJ1-2	CASSQEWAPGASNDGYTF	TGTGCCAGCAGCCAAGAATGGGCGCCAGGGGCTTCTAACGATGGCTACACCTTC
TRBV27	13	TRBD1	.	TRBJ2-7	CASSLGTAYEQYF	TGTGCCAGCAGTTTAGGGACAGCCTACGAGCAGTACTTC
TRBV4-1	18	.	.	TRBJ1-3	CASSQGGFGASSGNTIYF	TGCGCCAGCAGCCAAGGCGGCTTCGGTGCTTCCTCTGGAAACACCATATATTTT
TRBV27	14	.	once	TRBJ1-5	CASSPVYSNQPQHF	TGTGCCAGCAGCCCCGTTTATAGCAATCAGCCCCAGCATTTT